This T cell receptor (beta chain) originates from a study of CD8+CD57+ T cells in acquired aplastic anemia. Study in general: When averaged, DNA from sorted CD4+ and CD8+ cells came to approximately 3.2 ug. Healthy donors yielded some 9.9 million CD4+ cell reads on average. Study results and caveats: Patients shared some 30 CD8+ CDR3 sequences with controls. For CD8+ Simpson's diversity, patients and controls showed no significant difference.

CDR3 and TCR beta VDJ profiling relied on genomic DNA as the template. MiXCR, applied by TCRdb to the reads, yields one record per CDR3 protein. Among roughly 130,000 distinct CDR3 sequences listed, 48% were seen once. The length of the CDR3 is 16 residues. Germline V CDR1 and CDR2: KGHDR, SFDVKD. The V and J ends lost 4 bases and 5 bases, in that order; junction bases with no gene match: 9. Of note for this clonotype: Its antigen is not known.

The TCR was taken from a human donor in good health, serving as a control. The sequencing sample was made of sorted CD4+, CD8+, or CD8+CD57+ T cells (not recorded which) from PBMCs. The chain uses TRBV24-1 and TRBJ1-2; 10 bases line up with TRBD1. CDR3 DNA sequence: TGTGCCACCAGTGACATCCCCCCGGGACAGGGGTATGGCTACACCTTC. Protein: CATSDIPPGQGYGYTF.